A selection of T cell receptor beta chains follows, all from one sample in a study of regulatory T cells in long-lasting Graves disease. TCRdb fed the multiplex PCR reads into MiXCR, producing one record per CDR3 protein. Of 350,000 to 500,000 distinct CDR3 sequences in the sample, 13% to 15% are singletons; the top ten hold roughly 18%. These data are also associated with another study on T cells in Graves' hyperthyroidism and ophthalmopathy.

Sequenced here: peripheral blood mononuclear cells (PBMCs), sampled at new diagnosis, from a patient treated with antithyroid drugs. These receptors were taken from a woman aged 45-65 years with Graves disease. The CDR3 runs from the conserved cysteine through the conserved F or W. Each record gives: J gene, D gene, clone size, V gene, CDR3 protein, CDR3 DNA. A D gene is named only where the DNA matches it firmly. Not all rows give a size; the values are once, few, many and, for expanded clones, a class.

TRBJ2-5	-	many	TRBV5-5	CASSPTGTLGGYQETQYF	TGTGCCAGCAGCCCCACCGGGACCCTTGGGGGGTACCAAGAGACCCAGTACTTC
TRBJ2-7	-	many	TRBV3-1	CASSQVLAAYEQYF	TGTGCCAGCAGCCAAGTTCTCGCCGCCTACGAGCAGTACTTC
TRBJ2-5	-	many	TRBV12-5	CASAAGQGRVRETQYF	TGTGCTAGTGCCGCGGGTCAGGGGAGAGTTCGGGAGACCCAGTACTTC
TRBJ2-1	TRBD2	few	TRBV4-1	CASSQASGRAVNEQFF	TGCGCCAGCAGCCAAGCAAGCGGGAGGGCGGTTAATGAGCAGTTCTTC
TRBJ2-2	-	many	TRBV2	CASRTGEAGELFF	TGTGCCAGCAGAACAGGGGAGGCCGGGGAGCTGTTTTTT
TRBJ2-1	-	few	TRBV20-1	CSAQDNPYNEQFF	TGCAGTGCCCAGGACAATCCTTACAATGAGCAGTTCTTC
TRBJ2-6	-	few	TRBV24-1	CATSDSSAIGANVLTF	TGTGCCACCAGTGATTCCTCCGCTATTGGGGCCAACGTCCTGACTTTC
TRBJ2-7	-	many	TRBV3-1	CASAPPGRTYEQYF	TGTGCCAGCGCACCACCCGGACGGACCTACGAGCAGTACTTC
TRBJ2-2	TRBD2	-	TRBV27	CASRRTSDRELFF	TGTGCCAGCAGACGGACTAGCGACAGGGAGCTGTTTTTT
TRBJ2-3	TRBD2	-	TRBV20-1	CSASRLAGVDTQYF	TGCAGTGCTTCAAGACTAGCGGGAGTAGATACGCAGTATTTT
TRBJ2-2	TRBD2	-	TRBV7-7	CASSPGTSGRKPNTGELFF	TGTGCTAGCAGCCCCGGGACTAGCGGGAGGAAACCGAACACCGGGGAGCTGTTTTTT
TRBJ2-2	-	few	TRBV6-1	CASQPGPANTGELFF	TGTGCCTCCCAACCGGGGCCAGCGAACACCGGGGAGCTGTTTTTT
TRBJ1-1	TRBD1	few	TRBV7-9	CASSQQGGGTEAFF	TGTGCCAGCAGCCAGCAGGGGGGGGGCACTGAAGCTTTCTTT
TRBJ2-7	TRBD2	-	TRBV25-1	CASSESGRAYEQYF	TGTGCCAGCAGTGAAAGCGGGAGGGCCTACGAGCAGTACTTC
TRBJ1-4	-	many	TRBV2	CASSPRGRATNEKLFF	TGTGCCAGCAGTCCCCGCGGACGGGCTACTAATGAAAAACTGTTTTTT
TRBJ2-2	TRBD2	-	TRBV4-1	CASSLAGLANTGKLFF	TGCGCCAGCAGCCTCGCGGGACTAGCGAACACCGGGAAGCTGTTTTTT
TRBJ1-5	-	many	TRBV20-1	CSARGYSNQPQHF	TGCAGTGCTAGAGGTTATAGCAATCAGCCCCAGCATTTT
TRBJ2-3	TRBD2	-	TRBV4-1	CASSHRTSLGTTQYF	TGCGCCAGCAGCCACCGGACTAGTCTAGGAACGACGCAGTATTTT
TRBJ2-1	-	-	TRBV9	CASSVETADNEQFF	TGTGCCAGCAGCGTAGAGACAGCAGACAATGAGCAGTTCTTC
TRBJ2-4	-	many	TRBV20-1	CSAREKAKNIQYF	TGCAGTGCCCGAGAGAAAGCCAAAAACATTCAGTACTTC
TRBJ1-4	TRBD1	few	TRBV7-9	CASSTGQGARTNEKLFF	TGTGCCAGCAGCACGGGACAGGGGGCGCGAACTAATGAAAAACTGTTTTTT
TRBJ2-7	TRBD1	many	TRBV10-3	CAISLKRTGGVEQYF	TGTGCCATCAGTCTCAAAAGGACAGGGGGGGTTGAGCAGTACTTC
TRBJ2-2	-	-	TRBV20-1	CSARAAAAGELFF	TGCAGTGCTAGAGCCGCGGCGGCCGGGGAGCTGTTTTTT
TRBJ2-7	TRBD1	many	TRBV28	CASSRTGREQYF	TGTGCCAGCAGCCGGACAGGGAGGGAGCAGTACTTC
TRBJ2-1	-	-	TRBV10-3	CAISESPNEQFF	TGTGCCATCAGTGAGAGCCCAAATGAGCAGTTCTTC
TRBJ2-5	-	many	TRBV6-1	CASTGQNPQETQYF	TGTGCCAGCACCGGGCAAAACCCTCAAGAGACCCAGTACTTC
TRBJ2-1	TRBD1	-	TRBV7-8	CASSLGQGAINEQLF	TGTGCCAGCAGCTTAGGACAGGGGGCGATCAATGAGCAGCTCTTC
TRBJ1-5	TRBD1	-	TRBV30	CAWSAGGDQPQHF	TGTGCCTGGAGTGCAGGGGGGGATCAGCCCCAGCATTTT
TRBJ1-4	-	once	TRBV9	CASSVAGLPEKLFF	TGTGCCAGCAGCGTAGCAGGGCTTCCTGAAAAACTGTTTTTT
TRBJ1-2	TRBD1	-	TRBV7-2	CASRETGGVYGYTF	TGTGCCAGCAGGGAAACAGGGGGCGTCTATGGCTACACCTTC
TRBJ2-1	-	many	TRBV11-2	CASSLDRWDLSSYNEQFF	TGTGCCAGCAGCTTAGATAGGTGGGACCTGAGCTCCTACAATGAGCAGTTCTTC
TRBJ2-2	-	few	TRBV27	CASSPTDGSGELFF	TGTGCCAGCAGTCCAACGGACGGGAGCGGGGAGCTGTTTTTT
TRBJ2-5	-	few	TRBV2	CASSTRLTTRETQYF	TGTGCCAGCAGTACTCGCCTGACTACTAGGGAGACCCAGTACTTC
TRBJ2-4	-	few	TRBV19	CASSPDRNIQYF	TGTGCCAGTAGTCCGGACAGAAACATTCAGTACTTC
TRBJ1-1	-	many	TRBV2	CASSPQRRDTEAFF	TGTGCCAGCAGTCCCCAAAGGAGGGACACTGAAGCTTTCTTT
TRBJ2-5	-	many	TRBV30	CAWSLQLETQYF	TGTGCCTGGAGTCTGCAACTGGAGACCCAGTACTTC
TRBJ2-3	TRBD2	few	TRBV28	CASSLGLVMTDTQYF	TGTGCCAGCAGTTTGGGACTAGTTATGACAGATACGCAGTATTTT
TRBJ2-5	-	many	TRBV20-1	CSARSVAEQETQYF	TGCAGTGCTCGATCCGTAGCGGAACAAGAGACCCAGTACTTC
TRBJ2-4	-	many	TRBV28	CASSSYWEVLAKNIQYF	TGTGCCAGCAGTTCTTACTGGGAGGTTTTAGCCAAAAACATTCAGTACTTC
TRBJ2-7	TRBD1	-	TRBV20-1	CSATKQGAFGSRNYEQYF	TGCAGTGCTACAAAACAGGGGGCCTTCGGGAGTAGGAACTACGAGCAGTACTTC
TRBJ2-2	-	many	TRBV12-3/TRBV12-4	CASSVDSTNTGELFF	TGTGCCAGCAGTGTAGACAGTACGAACACCGGGGAGCTGTTTTTT